The next 22 T cell receptor beta chains were all read from a single sample in a study of shared clonotypes between healthy human individuals. Libraries were prepared by immunoSEQ multiplex PCR; TCRdb keeps only in-frame clonotypes and omits some of them. Of 730,000 or so clones detected, around 72% appear once; the ten largest clones hold approximately 2%. Material: memory CD4+ T cells sorted from blood. Indicated subset: CD45RA-negative fraction. These receptors all stem from a woman aged 25 to 39 in good health.

This rearrangement joins TRBV6-1 to TRBJ1-2; no reliable D call. CDR1 is MNHNS and CDR2 is SASEGT in the germline V gene. The CDR3 has 11 residues. Trimming removed 2 bases at V and 5 bases at J, with 3 bases between. The CDR3 DNA follows: TGTGCCAGCAGTGAATATTATGGCTACACCTTC. Protein sequence: CASSEYYGYTF.

V usage is TRBV28 and J usage is TRBJ1-3, with D possibly matching TRBD1 (6 bases). Between the trimmed V and J ends, which lost 1 base and 8 bases, there was a span of 15 bases. This CDR3 is 15 amino acids long. Germline V gene sequence: CDR1 MDHEN, CDR2 SYDVKM. The CDR3 region has the DNA TGTGCCAGCAGTTTATCAGGGGCAATTGGTTACACCATATATTTT. As protein: CASSLSGAIGYTIYF.

This chain links TRBV28 with TRBJ1-2; a possible D gene is TRBD1 (5 bases). With 5 bases removed from V and 3 bases from J, the gap between germline ends came to 13 bases. Per the germline V gene, CDR1 is MDHEN and CDR2 is SYDVKM. The CDR3 length is 14 residues. CDR3 DNA: TGTGCCAGCAGTGGAGGGGTTGGGGACTATGGCTACACCTTC. Residues: CASSGGVGDYGYTF.

This chain connects TRBV5-1 to TRBJ2-2; 7 bases map to TRBD1. With 0 bases clipped from V and 1 base from J, the junction kept 6 bases outside the gene matches. The CDR3 totals 17 residues. Germline CDR1 SGHRS, CDR2 YFSETQ. CDR3: CASSLAETGRNTGELFF. As DNA, the CDR3 is TGCGCCAGCAGCTTGGCCGAGACAGGGCGGAACACCGGGGAGCTGTTTTTT.

The chain couples TRBV11-2 to TRBJ1-2, with a weak D call TRBD1 (6 bases). Germline V CDR1 and CDR2: SGHAT, FQNNGV. Trimming took off 3 bases at V and 5 bases at J, with 28 bases between the two ends. This CDR3 has 19 residues. The CDR3 region is CASSFSFFWTASILYGYTF. The CDR3 DNA reads as TGTGCCAGCAGCTTTTCTTTCTTTTGGACAGCCTCAATACTATATGGCTACACCTTC.

The rearrangement links TRBV5-1 to TRBJ1-5; D is possibly TRBD1 (5 bases). Germline CDR1 and CDR2: SGHRS and YFSETQ. The CDR3 totals 15 residues. The V end lost 0 bases, the J end lost 4 bases, and 11 bases lay between the germline ends. The CDR3 protein is CASSLGPGPNQPQHF. The CDR3 DNA reads TGCGCCAGCAGCTTGGGGCCAGGGCCTAATCAGCCCCAGCATTTT.

A few counts support this clone. The chain couples TRBV5-1 to TRBJ2-1; a weak D match, TRBD1 (5 bases). The V gene lost 0 bases and the J gene lost 6 bases, with 10 bases spanning the gap. The CDR3 has 14 amino acids. The germline V gene has CDR1 SGHRS and CDR2 YFSETQ. CDR3 nucleotides: TGCGCCAGCAGCTTGGAACAGGAAAGCAATGAGCAGTTCTTC. Translating gives CASSLEQESNEQFF.

This clone was detected a few times. The V and J genes are TRBV28 and TRBJ1-2; D unresolved. Trimming shortened V by 2 bases and J by 6 bases, and 22 bases separated the two germline ends. The CDR3 runs to 17 residues. CDR1 and CDR2 (germline): MDHEN, SYDVKM. CDR3: CASSLGLGKKGFNGYTF. The CDR3 DNA is TGTGCCAGCAGTTTAGGATTGGGGAAAAAGGGATTTAATGGCTACACCTTC.

DNA of the CDR3: TGTGCTAGTGGTTTGGTAGCGGGAGACATCCACGAGCAGTACTTC. It specifies CASGLVAGDIHEQYF. The V and J genes are TRBV12-5 and TRBJ2-7; 8 bases match TRBD2. The V gene end was trimmed by 0 bases and the J gene end by 5 bases; junction bases not matched to a gene: 6. Germline lookup yields CDR1 LGHNT and CDR2 FRNRAP. The CDR3 totals 15 residues.

The rearrangement uses TRBV19 and TRBJ2-7; 7 nucleotides align to TRBD1. V shed 7 bases and J 3 bases; nucleotides not matched to a gene: 9. The CDR3 consists of 14 residues. Per germline, CDR1 LNHDA and CDR2 SQIVND (reference sequence). This chain's CDR3 is CASIVRDRLYEQYF. For the CDR3, the DNA is TGTGCCAGTATTGTACGGGACAGACTCTACGAGCAGTACTTC.

The chain links TRBV25-1 to TRBJ1-5; tentative D call: TRBD1 (5 bases). Germline V gene sequence: CDR1 MGHDK, CDR2 SYGVNS. Trimming shortened V by 1 base and J by 3 bases, and 10 bases separated the two germline ends. The CDR3 has 15 residues. The CDR3 coding sequence is TGTGCCAGCAGTGAATCCGACAGTATCAATCAGCCCCAGCATTTT. This gives the protein CASSESDSINQPQHF.

V is TRBV4-1 and J is TRBJ1-4, with 7 bases identical to TRBD1. Germline CDR1 reads MGHRA; CDR2 reads YSYEKL. CDR3 size: 17 residues. The junction had 8 bases not matched to a gene; V was cut back by 4 bases and J by 0 bases. In DNA, the CDR3 is TGCGCCAGCAGCCGACCCGGGACAGACCCAACTAATGAAAAACTGTTTTTT. Translated, it gives CASSRPGTDPTNEKLFF.

The chain employs TRBV4-2 and TRBJ1-4, with TRBD1 identical over 8 bases. This CDR3 has 18 residues. Germline V CDR1 and CDR2: LGHNA, YNFKEQ. J was trimmed by 0 bases and V by 1 base; bases with no gene match: 7. CDR3 amino acids: CASSQGTGPIATNEKLFF. The CDR3 DNA reads as TGTGCCAGCAGCCAAGGGACAGGGCCGATTGCAACTAATGAAAAACTGTTTTTT.

This chain joins TRBV7-7 and TRBJ2-1, with D unresolved. Per germline, CDR1 SSHAT and CDR2 FNYEAQ (reference sequence). The CDR3 contains 16 residues. V was shortened by 5 bases and J by 0 bases, with 14 bases between the two germline ends. The CDR3 loop is CASSHIRSSSYNEQFF. The CDR3 DNA follows: TGTGCCAGCAGCCATATTCGATCGAGCTCCTACAATGAGCAGTTCTTC.

Only a few counts were recorded for this clone. CDR3 sequence: CASSYQGALNEKLFF. CDR3 nucleotides: TGTGCCAGCAGTTATCAGGGGGCACTAAATGAAAAACTGTTTTTT. The chain has TRBV7-9 and TRBJ1-4, with 8 bases fitting TRBD1. The CDR3 runs 15 residues. Germline V gene sequence: CDR1 SEHNR, CDR2 FQNEAQ (reference sequence). With 6 bases clipped from V and 5 bases from J, the junction kept 8 bases outside the gene matches.

In DNA, the CDR3 is TGTGCCAGCAGCTTGGGCGGGAGGGACCTCCGGGAGCTGTTTTTT. It translates to CASSLGGRDLRELFF. This chain links TRBV5-4 with TRBJ2-2, with 9 bases aligning to TRBD2. The CDR3 contains 15 residues. Germline assignment: CDR1 SGHNT and CDR2 YYREEE (reference sequence). With V trimmed by 0 bases and J by 9 bases, 6 bases remained unmatched.

This chain connects TRBV19 to TRBJ2-7; D is undetermined. The CDR3 is 11 amino acids. Germline V gene sequence: CDR1 LNHDA, CDR2 SQIVND (reference sequence). In nucleotides, the CDR3 is TGTGCGTCGGGCTACTATAACGAGCAGTACTTC. It translates to CASGYYNEQYF.

The count of this clone is one. A single base separates this from a much larger clone, so it may be a read error. The chain carries TRBV6-5 and TRBJ1-1; D unresolved. V lost 6 bases to trimming and J lost 0 bases, with 5 bases between them. There are 12 residues in the CDR3. In germline, CDR1 is MNHEY, CDR2 SVGAGI. As DNA, the CDR3 is TGTGCCAGCAGGACATTGAACACTGAAGCTTTCTTT. Encoded protein: CASRTLNTEAFF.

This chain connects TRBV5-1 to TRBJ1-4, with D possibly being TRBD1 (5 bases). This CDR3 has 15 residues. V lost 0 bases, J lost 5 bases, and 11 bases lay in between. Germline V gene lookup returns CDR1 SGHRS and CDR2 YFSETQ. The CDR3 here is CASSLAGTVNEKLFF. The CDR3, as DNA: TGCGCCAGCAGCTTGGCCGGGACGGTAAATGAAAAACTGTTTTTT.

The CDR3 DNA follows: TGTGCCAGCAGCTTAGCCGGGACAGGGTCTACCTATGGCTACACCTTC. Translated, it gives CASSLAGTGSTYGYTF. V usage is TRBV7-9 and J usage is TRBJ1-2; 9 nucleotides line up with TRBD1. After removal of 0 bases from V and 4 bases from J, the junction contained 6 bases not matched to a gene. The CDR3 runs 16 residues. Germline values: CDR1 SEHNR, CDR2 FQNEAQ (reference sequence).

This clone occurred once. The chain combines TRBV7-9 with TRBJ2-3, with D tentatively TRBD2 (6 bases). Trimming took off 5 bases at V and 2 bases at J, with 14 bases between the two ends. This CDR3 has 15 amino acids. Germline V gives CDR1 SEHNR, CDR2 FQNEAQ (reference sequence). The CDR3 region has the DNA TGTGCCAGCAGCCCCCCGGGAGTCTCCACAGATACGCAGTATTTT. Translated, it gives CASSPPGVSTDTQYF.

V gene TRBV28 combines with J gene TRBJ2-5; D is unresolved. The CDR3 is 13 residues long. The germline V gene encodes CDR1 MDHEN and CDR2 SYDVKM. The V end lost 8 bases, the J end lost 0 bases, and 10 bases lay between the germline ends. CDR3 in DNA: TGTGCCAGCTTGGACGGCAACCAAGAGACCCAGTACTTC. Its translation: CASLDGNQETQYF. Full variable domain (remainder filled in from reference TRBV28 and TRBJ2-5): DVKVTQSSRYLVKRTGEKVFLECVQDMDHENMFWYRQDPGLGLRLIYFSYDVKMKEKGDIPEGYSVSREKKERFSLILESASTNQTSMYLCASLDGNQETQYFGPGTRLLVL.